This TCR beta chain was recovered during a study of blood T cells in healthy people across ages. Germline CDR1 and CDR2: SQVTM and ANQGSEA. This CDR3 region has 10 residues. Deletions cut 7 bases from V and 9 bases from J, with 10 bases between. Primed by a sample-barcoded 5' primer and a J-beta primer mix, a second PCR proceeded for about 7 to 11 cycles. CDR3-containing paired-end reads numbering at least 2.5 million came from each sample. One entry per CDR3 protein results from TCRdb running MiXCR on the 5' RACE reads. The sample has 1.5 million or so distinct CDR3 sequences, under 55% seen once; the top ten hold less than 5%.

Input material: blood. The chain is built from TRBV29-1 and TRBJ2-1, with D unclear. The sequence was obtained from a woman aged 18-29 years in good health. For the CDR3, the DNA is TGCAGCGCCAGCCGCGGTGAGCAGTTCTTC. It is translated as CSASRGEQFF.